The 26 T cell receptor beta chains below all came from one sample that was sequenced in a study of cytomegalovirus exposure and HLA in healthy donors. The PCR ran on 60 Vbeta and 13 Jbeta primers. Sequenced by immunoSEQ multiplex PCR; TCRdb stores in-frame clones only, minus some. The sample lists approximately 85,000 clones, around 62% occurring once. Specimen: PBMCs. These receptors all stem from a woman aged 25 to 39 in good health and CMV-seropositive.

Comment on this clone: One junction end does not reproduce the germline sequence, and a read error may be involved. The chain is built from TRBV29-1 and TRBJ2-2, with 7 bases that match TRBD1. Germline V lookup: CDR1 SQVTM, CDR2 ANQGSEA. The CDR3 spans 14 residues. Here the CDR3 DNA reads TGCGGCGTTGAAGAGGGACAGCTCACCGGGGAGCTGTTTTTT. Translation: CGVEEGQLTGELFF.

The rearrangement joins TRBV5-4 to TRBJ1-1; the D gene is possibly TRBD1 (5 bases). The CDR3 runs to 14 residues. The V and J ends lost 3 bases and 0 bases respectively, with 9 bases between them. Germline CDR1 is SGHNT and CDR2 is YYREEE (reference sequence). The CDR3 region has the DNA TGTGCCAGCAGCTGGGGACTGTTGAACACTGAAGCTTTCTTT. This encodes CASSWGLLNTEAFF.

V gene TRBV6-5 combines with J gene TRBJ2-3; 8 bases fit TRBD2. V was pared by 2 bases and J by 5 bases, with 9 bases of the junction left unmatched. From germline, CDR1 is MNHEY and CDR2 SVGAGI. The CDR3 is 16 residues long. CDR3: CASSYTKRGWLDTQYF. Written as DNA, the CDR3 is TGTGCCAGCAGTTACACGAAGCGGGGGTGGTTAGATACGCAGTATTTT.

This clone has just a few counts. The V gene is TRBV7-2, the J gene TRBJ1-5, with 9 bases identical to TRBD1. The CDR3 runs 16 residues. Looked up from germline, CDR1 is SGHTA and CDR2 is FQGNSA. V shed 4 bases, J shed 1 base, and the junction held 5 bases outside the gene matches. CDR3 in DNA: TGTGCCAGCAGCTGGGGACAGGGAAGAAGCAATCAGCCCCAGCATTTT. This encodes CASSWGQGRSNQPQHF.

This clone was observed a single time. J is TRBJ1-1 and V is TRBV6-1, with D perhaps matching TRBD1 (5 bases). Germline V gives CDR1 MNHNS, CDR2 SASEGT. V shed 6 bases and J shed 5 bases, with 16 bases lying between them. The CDR3 spans 14 residues. Here the CDR3 reads CASSADRVGTEAFF. CDR3 nucleotide sequence: TGTGCCAGCAGCGCCGACAGAGTAGGGACTGAAGCTTTCTTT.

This clone was recorded a few times. The chain joins TRBV6-1 to TRBJ2-2; D not certain. The V end lost 4 bases, the J end lost 3 bases, and 6 bases lay between the germline ends. The CDR3 contains 13 residues. Germline-derived CDR1 and CDR2 are MNHNS and SASEGT. In DNA form, the CDR3 reads TGTGCCAGCAGTGGCCAGTACACCGGGGAGCTGTTTTTT. As protein: CASSGQYTGELFF.

The J gene is TRBJ1-1, the V gene TRBV5-1; tentatively, D is TRBD1 (6 bases). V lost 4 bases to trimming and J lost 7 bases, with 20 bases between them. The CDR3 extends over 15 amino acids. Germline assignment: CDR1 SGHRS and CDR2 YFSETQ. Here the CDR3 reads CASSVGMTGRGEAFF. The DNA for the CDR3 is TGCGCCAGCAGCGTGGGAATGACAGGCCGGGGTGAAGCTTTCTTT.

The chain combines TRBV5-1 with TRBJ1-1; no firm D call. The CDR3 covers 13 residues. Germline CDR1 SGHRS, CDR2 YFSETQ. The V and J ends lost 7 bases and 0 bases respectively, with 10 bases between them. CDR3 bases: TGCGCCAGCGCCCCGCGGCTGAACACTGAAGCTTTCTTT. Protein sequence: CASAPRLNTEAFF.

V is TRBV5-1 and J is TRBJ1-2; perhaps TRBD1 as D (5 bases). CDR1 and CDR2 from the germline V gene are SGHRS and YFSETQ. The CDR3 runs to 13 residues. The ends were cut back, 5 bases at V and 6 bases at J, with 14 bases in the middle. The CDR3: CASSSERGDGYTF. CDR3 bases: TGCGCCAGCAGTTCGGAGCGGGGGGATGGCTACACCTTC.

This chain joins TRBV27 and TRBJ1-6; D is possibly TRBD1 (5 bases). Trimming cost V 8 bases and J 8 bases, with 13 bases left between them. Germline V gene sequence: CDR1 MNHEY, CDR2 SMNVEV (reference sequence). The CDR3 covers 13 residues. The CDR3 sequence is CASGAEPYSPLHF. CDR3 bases: TGTGCCAGCGGGGCGGAGCCCTATTCACCCCTCCACTTT.

This clone occurred once. The chain uses TRBV27 and TRBJ2-3; D may be TRBD2 (5 bases). Trimming removed 2 bases from V and 0 bases from J, with 6 bases in between. CDR3 length equals 14 residues. CDR1 is MNHEY and CDR2 is SMNVEV in the germline V gene (reference sequence). CDR3 amino acids: CASSLQRSTDTQYF. The CDR3 region has the DNA TGTGCCAGCAGTTTACAGCGGAGCACAGATACGCAGTATTTT.

As for this clone: One end of the junction is discordant with germline, which a read error may explain. In DNA form, the CDR3 reads TGCGCCAGCAGCCTAGGACAGGGTCCAAAGAACCCTGAAGCTTTCTTT. It is translated as CASSLGQGPKNPEAFF. The chain links TRBV5-1 to TRBJ1-1, with 8 bases that match TRBD1. Per the germline V gene, CDR1 is SGHRS and CDR2 is YFSETQ. The CDR3 has 16 amino acids.

Points on this clone: At the DNA level, this CDR3 is encoded by other sequences in the same sample as well. The rearrangement links TRBV12-5 to TRBJ1-5, with D uncertain. V was clipped by 1 base and J by 7 bases, with 11 bases between them. Germline V lookup: CDR1 LGHNT, CDR2 FRNRAP. The length of the CDR3 is 14 residues. As DNA, the CDR3 is TGTGCTAGTGGTTTGGACGGTTTTAACCAGCCCCAGCATTTT. Encoded protein: CASGLDGFNQPQHF.

This sequence joins TRBV5-6 and TRBJ2-7; 7 nucleotides match TRBD2. Germline CDR1 SGHDT, CDR2 YYEEEE. The length of the CDR3 is 15 residues. J lost 1 base, V lost 0 bases, and 4 bases had no gene match. CDR3 region: CASSLGRTSSYEQYF. CDR3 in DNA: TGTGCCAGCAGCTTGGGCAGGACTAGTTCCTACGAGCAGTACTTC.

This chain uses TRBV10-3 with TRBJ1-1; TRBD1 aligns across 10 bases. Per germline, CDR1 ENHRY and CDR2 SYGVKD. Trimming at V came to 6 bases and at J to 2 bases, leaving 6 bases not matched to a gene. The CDR3 length is 15 residues. The CDR3 bases are TGTGCCATCAGGACCGGGACAGGGGTTAACACTGAAGCTTTCTTT. This translates into CAIRTGTGVNTEAFF.

This clone was seen once. The chain links TRBV10-3 to TRBJ1-6; 8 nucleotides match TRBD1. CDR3 size: 15 residues. Germline V gene data show CDR1 as ENHRY and CDR2 as SYGVKD. The J segment lost 10 bases and the V segment lost 2 bases, leaving 7 bases of the junction unmatched. CDR3 in DNA: TGTGCCATCAGTGAGGAGGCGACAGGGGTATCACCCCTCCACTTT. Encoded protein: CAISEEATGVSPLHF.

V usage is TRBV6-1 and J usage is TRBJ2-7; D gene uncertain. V lost 8 bases, J lost 2 bases, and 16 bases lay in between. The CDR3 has 14 amino acids. The germline V gene has CDR1 MNHNS and CDR2 SASEGT. CDR3: CASLKSISAYEQYF. In DNA, the CDR3 is TGTGCCAGCCTCAAGAGCATATCGGCCTACGAGCAGTACTTC.

The chain uses TRBV6-5 and TRBJ1-1, with 7 bases identical to TRBD1. CDR3 size: 15 residues. Germline trimming cut 5 bases from V and 5 bases from J; bases unmatched to any gene: 11. Germline-derived CDR1 and CDR2 are MNHEY and SVGAGI. For the CDR3, the DNA is TGTGCCAGCAGTCGCGGACAGGCCAGCAAGACTGAAGCTTTCTTT. As protein: CASSRGQASKTEAFF.

The chain combines TRBV11-3 with TRBJ2-7; a weak D match, TRBD2 (6 bases). Deletions cut 4 bases from V and 7 bases from J, with 14 bases between. The CDR3 runs 13 residues. Looked up from germline, CDR1 is SGHNT and CDR2 is YENEEA. The CDR3 here is CASSYYRAGEQYF. CDR3 DNA: TGTGCCAGCAGCTACTATAGGGCGGGGGAGCAGTACTTC.

The chain employs TRBV29-1 and TRBJ1-2; 10 bases match TRBD1. The J segment lost 7 bases and the V segment lost 3 bases, leaving 8 bases of the junction unmatched. Germline V CDR1 and CDR2: SQVTM, ANQGSEA. There are 14 residues in the CDR3. In DNA, the CDR3 is TGCAGCGTTGAGGGACAGGGGCTTCTAGGTGGCTACACCTTC. This codes for CSVEGQGLLGGYTF.

The chain employs TRBV29-1 and TRBJ2-7; TRBD1 agrees at 7 bases. The germline V gene has CDR1 SQVTM and CDR2 ANQGSEA. The length of the CDR3 is 12 residues. Trimming removed 6 bases from V and 4 bases from J; junction bases left unmatched: 6. CDR3: CSVDRDEYEQYF. The CDR3 region has the DNA TGCAGCGTCGACAGGGACGAATACGAGCAGTACTTC.

The rearrangement joins TRBV6-5 to TRBJ1-1, with 7 bases aligning to TRBD1. Germline-derived CDR1 and CDR2 are MNHEY and SVGAGI. The V gene end was trimmed by 4 bases and the J gene end by 1 base; junction bases not matched to a gene: 3. The CDR3 runs 14 residues. CDR3 amino acids: CASSSTGKNTEAFF. In DNA, the CDR3 is TGTGCCAGCAGTTCGACAGGGAAGAACACTGAAGCTTTCTTT.

The chain couples TRBV5-8 to TRBJ2-1; 8 bases align to TRBD1. Germline V gene sequence: CDR1 SGHTS, CDR2 YDEGEE. The V segment lost 3 bases and the J segment 3 bases; nucleotides outside the gene matches: 11. This CDR3 has 17 residues. The CDR3 here is CASSYRPGTGIYNEQFF. DNA for the CDR3: TGTGCCAGCAGCTACCGACCGGGGACAGGAATCTACAATGAGCAGTTCTTC.

This clone was found a few times. The gene calls are TRBV5-1 and TRBJ2-7, with TRBD2 matching 9 bases. CDR3 length: 15 residues. CDR1 SGHRS and CDR2 YFSETQ come from the germline V gene. V was pared by 1 base and J by 0 bases, with 2 bases of the junction left unmatched. CDR3 region: CASSLQTSGSYEQYF. The CDR3 coding sequence is TGCGCCAGCAGCTTGCAGACTAGCGGCTCCTACGAGCAGTACTTC.

The chain combines TRBV30 with TRBJ1-1; D is unclear. The CDR3 runs to 14 residues. Trimming took 8 bases from V and 0 from J, leaving 16 bases between them. Germline V gives CDR1 GTSNPN, CDR2 SVGIG (reference sequence). The CDR3 nucleotides read TGTGCCCTTAAAACGACGGGGATGAACACTGAAGCTTTCTTT. Protein sequence: CALKTTGMNTEAFF.

The V call is TRBV19, the J call TRBJ2-2; 7 bases agree with TRBD1. Germline CDR1 and CDR2: LNHDA and SQIVND (reference sequence). CDR3 length: 14 amino acids. J lost 5 bases, V lost 7 bases, and 7 bases had no gene match. The CDR3 is CASNPLQGTGELFF. In DNA, the CDR3 is TGTGCCAGTAACCCATTACAGGGGACCGGGGAGCTGTTTTTT.